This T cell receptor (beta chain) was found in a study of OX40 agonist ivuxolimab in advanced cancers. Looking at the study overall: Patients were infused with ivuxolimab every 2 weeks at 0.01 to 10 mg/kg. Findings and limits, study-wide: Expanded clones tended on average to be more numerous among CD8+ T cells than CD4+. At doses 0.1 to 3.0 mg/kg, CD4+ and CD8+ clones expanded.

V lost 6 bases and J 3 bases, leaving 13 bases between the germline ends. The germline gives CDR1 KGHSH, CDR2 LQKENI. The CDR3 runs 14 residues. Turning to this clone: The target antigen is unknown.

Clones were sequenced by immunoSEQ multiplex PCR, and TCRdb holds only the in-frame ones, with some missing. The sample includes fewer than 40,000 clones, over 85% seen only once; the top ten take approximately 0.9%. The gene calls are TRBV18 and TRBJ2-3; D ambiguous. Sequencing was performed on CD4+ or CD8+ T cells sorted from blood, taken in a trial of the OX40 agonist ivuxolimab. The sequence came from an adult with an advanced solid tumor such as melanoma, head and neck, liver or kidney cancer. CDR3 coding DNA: TGTGCCAGCTCCCCCGGCTCCGGGACAGATACGCAGTATTTT. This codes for CASSPGSGTDTQYF.